These 12 T cell receptor beta chains originate from one sample sequenced in a study of blood T cells in healthy people across ages. For the second PCR, which ran for about 7 to 11 cycles, a sample-barcoded 5' primer and a J-beta primer mix were used. One entry per CDR3 protein results from TCRdb running MiXCR on the 5' RACE reads. The sample has about 800,000 distinct CDR3 sequences, 25% seen once; the top ten hold roughly 3.8%. This sample also belongs to another study, concerning T cells of mothers and their children.

Input material: blood. All receptors come from a boy between 10 and 17 years old in good health.

V is TRBV27 and J is TRBJ2-4, with 8 nucleotides matching TRBD1. There are 14 residues in the CDR3. CDR1 is MNHEY, CDR2 SMNVEV, per germline (reference sequence). Trimming removed 3 bases from V and 10 bases from J; junction bases left unmatched: 8. CDR3 nucleotides: TGTGCCAGCAGTTTGACAGGGGCAAATGGTATTCAGTACTTC. The encoded protein is CASSLTGANGIQYF.

V is TRBV7-9 and J is TRBJ1-4; D gene ambiguous. V was shortened by 5 bases and J by 5 bases, with 12 bases between the two germline ends. Germline assignment: CDR1 SEHNR and CDR2 FQNEAQ (reference sequence). The CDR3 is made up of 14 amino acids. The CDR3, as DNA: TGTGCCAGCAGCCGGACGGATTTAAATGAAAAACTGTTTTTT. Translation gives CASSRTDLNEKLFF.

The chain is built from TRBV4-2 and TRBJ2-1; the D gene is possibly TRBD2 (6 bases). The CDR3 runs 17 residues. V was pared by 0 bases and J by 3 bases, with 15 bases between. Germline CDR1 reads LGHNA; CDR2 reads YNFKEQ. CDR3: CASSQDPTGRYYNEQFF. Here the CDR3 DNA reads TGTGCCAGCAGCCAAGATCCTACCGGGAGATACTACAATGAGCAGTTCTTC.

The CDR3 loop reads CASSLSPGAGNEQFF. The DNA for the CDR3 is TGTGCCAGCAGCTTATCCCCGGGAGCGGGGAATGAGCAGTTCTTC. The rearrangement uses TRBV7-3 and TRBJ2-5, with TRBD2 identical over 7 bases. The J call may be wrong; the DNA end is better matched by TRBJ2-1. The CDR3 has 15 residues. Germline CDR1 SGHTA, CDR2 FQGTGA.

This clonotype came up a few times. This chain uses TRBV28 with TRBJ1-1; D unresolved. The germline gives CDR1 MDHEN, CDR2 SYDVKM. The CDR3 contains 13 residues. Trimming took 8 bases from V and 5 from J, leaving 15 bases between them. CDR3 protein: CASPGPRETEAFF. The CDR3, as DNA: TGTGCCAGCCCTGGACCTAGGGAGACTGAAGCTTTCTTT. Filled out from reference TRBV28 and TRBJ1-1, the complete variable domain reads DVKVTQSSRYLVKRTGEKVFLECVQDMDHENMFWYRQDPGLGLRLIYFSYDVKMKEKGDIPEGYSVSREKKERFSLILESASTNQTSMYLCASPGPRETEAFFGQGTRLTVV.

This chain connects TRBV4-3 to TRBJ2-1, with 8 bases lining up with TRBD2. CDR1 and CDR2 from the germline V gene are LGHNA and YSLEER. After removal of 6 bases from V and 9 bases from J, the junction contained 13 bases not matched to a gene. There are 15 residues in the CDR3. The CDR3 loop is CASSQQTSVVTEQFF. The CDR3, as DNA: TGCGCCAGCAGTCAACAGACTAGCGTGGTTACTGAGCAGTTCTTC.

The sample holds a few counts of this clonotype. The V gene is TRBV5-4, the J gene TRBJ1-1; tentatively, D is TRBD1 (5 bases). The CDR3 runs 13 residues. Between the trimmed V and J ends, which lost 6 bases and 7 bases, there was a span of 16 bases. Looked up from germline, CDR1 is SGHNT and CDR2 is YYREEE (reference sequence). CDR3 loop: CASTPQGRSEAFF. The CDR3 DNA sequence: TGTGCCAGCACCCCCCAGGGAAGGAGTGAAGCTTTCTTT. The whole variable domain, filled in from reference TRBV5-4 and TRBJ1-1, reads ETGVTQSPTHLIKTRGQQVTLRCSSQSGHNTVSWYQQALGQGPQFIFQYYREEENGRGNFPPRFSGLQFPNYSSELNVNALELDDSALYLCASTPQGRSEAFFGQGTRLTVV.

This rearrangement joins TRBV20-1 to TRBJ2-1, with 12 nucleotides matching TRBD2. The V gene's germline CDR1 is DFQATT and CDR2 SNEGSKA (reference sequence). With V trimmed by 6 bases and J by 6 bases, 12 bases remained unmatched. The CDR3 is made up of 16 amino acids. This chain's CDR3 is CSAISTLAGGPNEQFF. The CDR3 DNA reads as TGCAGTGCCATCTCCACCCTAGCGGGAGGGCCCAATGAGCAGTTCTTC.

The genes are TRBV27 and TRBJ2-7; 8 nucleotides agree with TRBD2. J gave up 0 bases and V 6 bases, and 10 bases lay outside the gene matches. Germline V CDR1 and CDR2: MNHEY, SMNVEV (reference sequence). There are 16 residues in the CDR3. CDR3 in amino acids: CASSPGGGPSSYEQYF. The CDR3 DNA is TGTGCCAGCAGCCCCGGGGGGGGGCCAAGCTCCTACGAGCAGTACTTC.

The V call is TRBV29-1, the J call TRBJ2-3; 9 bases are a match to TRBD1. The CDR3 consists of 15 residues. Germline values: CDR1 SQVTM, CDR2 ANQGSEA. The CDR3 sequence is CRATRTGAPTDTQYF. The CDR3 DNA sequence: TGCAGAGCAACTCGGACAGGGGCTCCCACAGATACGCAGTATTTT.

In its sample, this clonotype was seen a few times. One end of the junction fails to match germline, which may point to a read error. The chain uses TRBV7-8 and TRBJ2-5, with 9 bases that match TRBD2. Germline loops: CDR1 SGHVS, CDR2 FQNEAQ. This CDR3 comprises 16 residues. CDR3 region: CASSLALAGLQETRYF. CDR3 sequence (DNA): TGTGCCAGCAGCTTAGCCCTAGCGGGACTCCAAGAGACCCGGTACTTC.

The CDR3 DNA follows: TGTGCCAGCAGCCATGCGGGGGGAGAGCAGTACTTC. It translates to CASSHAGGEQYF. This chain uses TRBV12-3 or TRBV12-4 with TRBJ2-1; 8 nucleotides align to TRBD2. The end of the DNA fits TRBJ2-7 better, so the J call may be wrong. The CDR3 is made up of 12 amino acids.